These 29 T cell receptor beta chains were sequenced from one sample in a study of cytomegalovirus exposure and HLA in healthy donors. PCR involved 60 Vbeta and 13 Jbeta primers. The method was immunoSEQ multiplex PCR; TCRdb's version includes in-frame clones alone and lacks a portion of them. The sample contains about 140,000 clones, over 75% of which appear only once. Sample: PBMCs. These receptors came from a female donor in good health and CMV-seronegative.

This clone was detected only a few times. The CDR3 here is CASSQYTTDTQYF. The CDR3 DNA reads TGTGCCAGCAGCCAATACACCACAGATACGCAGTATTTT. The rearrangement uses TRBV28 and TRBJ2-3, with D unclear. CDR1 MDHEN and CDR2 SYDVKM come from the germline V gene. V was cut by 6 bases and J by 2 bases, with 9 bases left in between. CDR3 length: 13 residues. The variable domain in full, completed from reference TRBV28 and TRBJ2-3, reads DVKVTQSSRYLVKRTGEKVFLECVQDMDHENMFWYRQDPGLGLRLIYFSYDVKMKEKGDIPEGYSVSREKKERFSLILESASTNQTSMYLCASSQYTTDTQYFGPGTRLTVL.

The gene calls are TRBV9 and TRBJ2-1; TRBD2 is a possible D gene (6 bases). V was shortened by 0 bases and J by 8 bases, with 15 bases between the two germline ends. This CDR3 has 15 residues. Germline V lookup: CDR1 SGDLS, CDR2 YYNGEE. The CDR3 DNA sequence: TGTGCCAGCAGCGTAGCTGGGCGGGGTGGCGATGAGCAGTTCTTC. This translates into CASSVAGRGGDEQFF.

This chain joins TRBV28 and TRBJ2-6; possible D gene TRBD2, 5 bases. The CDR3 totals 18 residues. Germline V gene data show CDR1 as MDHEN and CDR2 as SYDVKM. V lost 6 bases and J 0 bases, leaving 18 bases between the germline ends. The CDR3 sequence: CASRLRLAAVSGANVLTF. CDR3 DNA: TGTGCCAGCAGACTCAGGTTGGCAGCGGTCTCTGGGGCCAACGTCCTGACTTTC.

CDR3 region: CASSQDQANTGELFF. The CDR3 bases are TGTGCCAGCAGCCAAGATCAGGCTAATACCGGGGAGCTGTTTTTT. The chain carries TRBV4-2 and TRBJ2-2; no reliable D call. The CDR3 consists of 15 residues. From germline, CDR1 is LGHNA and CDR2 YNFKEQ. Trimming removed 0 bases from V and 5 bases from J, with 10 bases in between.

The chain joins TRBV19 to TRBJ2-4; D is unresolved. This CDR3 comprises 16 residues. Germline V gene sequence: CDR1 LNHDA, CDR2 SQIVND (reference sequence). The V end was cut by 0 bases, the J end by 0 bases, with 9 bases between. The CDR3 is CASSIEQTLAKNIQYF. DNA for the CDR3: TGTGCCAGTAGTATAGAACAGACCCTAGCCAAAAACATTCAGTACTTC.

The CDR3 spells CASSAQDRAYGYTF. The CDR3 DNA is TGTGCCAGCAGCGCGCAGGACAGAGCCTATGGCTACACCTTC. V and J are TRBV9 and TRBJ1-2; a possible D gene is TRBD1 (6 bases). The CDR3 spans 14 residues. From germline, CDR1 is SGDLS and CDR2 YYNGEE. Trimming removed 3 bases from V and 4 bases from J, with 13 bases in between.

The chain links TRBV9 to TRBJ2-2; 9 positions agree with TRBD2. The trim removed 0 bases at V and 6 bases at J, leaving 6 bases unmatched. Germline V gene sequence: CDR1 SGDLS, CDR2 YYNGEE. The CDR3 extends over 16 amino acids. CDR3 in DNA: TGTGCCAGCAGCGTAGATACTAGCGGGCTCGCCGGGGAGCTGTTTTTT. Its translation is CASSVDTSGLAGELFF. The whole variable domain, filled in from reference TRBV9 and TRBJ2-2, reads DSGVTQTPKHLITATGQRVTLRCSPRSGDLSVYWYQQSLDQGLQFLIQYYNGEERAKGNILERFSAQQFPDLHSELNLSSLELGDSALYFCASSVDTSGLAGELFFGEGSRLTVL.

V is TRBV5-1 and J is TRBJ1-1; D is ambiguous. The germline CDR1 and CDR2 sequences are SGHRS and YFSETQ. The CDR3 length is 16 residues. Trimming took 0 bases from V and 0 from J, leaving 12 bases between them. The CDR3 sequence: CASSLAEAVMNTEAFF. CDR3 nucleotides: TGCGCCAGCAGCTTGGCCGAGGCCGTCATGAACACTGAAGCTTTCTTT.

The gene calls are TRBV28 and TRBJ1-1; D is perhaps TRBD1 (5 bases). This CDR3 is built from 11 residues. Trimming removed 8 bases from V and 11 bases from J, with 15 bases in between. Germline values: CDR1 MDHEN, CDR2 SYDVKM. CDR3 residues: CASPERGRAFF. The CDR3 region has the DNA TGTGCCAGCCCCGAAAGGGGAAGGGCTTTCTTT.

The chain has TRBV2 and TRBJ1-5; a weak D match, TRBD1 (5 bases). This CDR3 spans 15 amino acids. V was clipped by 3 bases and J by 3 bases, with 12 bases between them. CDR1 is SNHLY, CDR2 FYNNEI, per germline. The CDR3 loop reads CASSDKGRANQPQHF. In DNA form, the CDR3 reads TGTGCCAGCAGTGACAAGGGGCGCGCCAATCAGCCCCAGCATTTT.

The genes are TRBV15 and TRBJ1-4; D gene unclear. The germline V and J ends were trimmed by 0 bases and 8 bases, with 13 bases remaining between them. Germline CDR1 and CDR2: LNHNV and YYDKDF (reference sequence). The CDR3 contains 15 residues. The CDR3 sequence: CATSRDGEEGEKLFF. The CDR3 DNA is TGTGCCACCAGCAGAGATGGGGAGGAGGGCGAAAAACTGTTTTTT.

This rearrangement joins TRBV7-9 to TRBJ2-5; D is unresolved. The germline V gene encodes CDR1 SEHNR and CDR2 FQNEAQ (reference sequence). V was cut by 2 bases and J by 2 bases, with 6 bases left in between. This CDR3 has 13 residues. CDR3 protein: CASSLPNQETQYF. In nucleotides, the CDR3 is TGTGCCAGCAGCTTACCAAATCAAGAGACCCAGTACTTC.

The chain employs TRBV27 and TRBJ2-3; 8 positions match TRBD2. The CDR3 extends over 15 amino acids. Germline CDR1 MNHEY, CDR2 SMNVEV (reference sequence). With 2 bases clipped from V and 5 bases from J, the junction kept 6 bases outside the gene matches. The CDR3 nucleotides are TGTGCCAGCAGTTTACGAGCGGGGGTTGGAGATACGCAGTATTTT. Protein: CASSLRAGVGDTQYF.

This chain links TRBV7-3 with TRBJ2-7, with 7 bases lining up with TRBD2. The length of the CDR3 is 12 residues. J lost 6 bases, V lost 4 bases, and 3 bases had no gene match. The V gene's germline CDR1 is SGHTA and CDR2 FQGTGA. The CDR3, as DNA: TGTGCCAGCAGCTCCCCGGGGGGCGAGCAGTACTTC. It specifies CASSSPGGEQYF. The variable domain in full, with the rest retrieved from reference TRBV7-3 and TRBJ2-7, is GAGVSQTPSNKVTEKGKYVELRCDPISGHTALYWYRQSLGQGPEFLIYFQGTGAADDSGLPNDRFFAVRPEGSVSTLKIQRTERGDSAVYLCASSSPGGEQYFGPGTRLTVT.

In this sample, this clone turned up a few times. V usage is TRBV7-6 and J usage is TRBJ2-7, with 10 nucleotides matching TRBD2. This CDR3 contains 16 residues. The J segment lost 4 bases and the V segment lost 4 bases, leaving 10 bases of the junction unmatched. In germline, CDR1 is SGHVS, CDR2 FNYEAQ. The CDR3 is CASSSTGTSELYEQYF. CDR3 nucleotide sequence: TGTGCCAGCAGCTCCACGGGGACTAGCGAACTTTACGAGCAGTACTTC.

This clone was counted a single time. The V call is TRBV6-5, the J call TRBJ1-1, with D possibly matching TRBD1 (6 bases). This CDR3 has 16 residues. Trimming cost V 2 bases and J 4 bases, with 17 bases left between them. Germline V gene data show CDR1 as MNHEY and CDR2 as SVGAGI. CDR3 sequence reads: CASSYVGARGSTEAFF. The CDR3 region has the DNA TGTGCCAGCAGTTACGTGGGGGCTCGAGGGAGCACTGAAGCTTTCTTT.

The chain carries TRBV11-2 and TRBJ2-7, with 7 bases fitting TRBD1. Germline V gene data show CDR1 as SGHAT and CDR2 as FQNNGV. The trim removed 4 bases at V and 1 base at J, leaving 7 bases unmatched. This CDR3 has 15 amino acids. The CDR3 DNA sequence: TGTGCCAGCAGCTCAGTCCGGGACAGATCCTACGAGCAGTACTTC. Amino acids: CASSSVRDRSYEQYF. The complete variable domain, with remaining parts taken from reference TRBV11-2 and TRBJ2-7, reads EAGVAQSPRYKIIEKRQSVAFWCNPISGHATLYWYQQILGQGPKLLIQFQNNGVVDDSQLPKDRFSAERLKGVDSTLKIQPAKLEDSAVYLCASSSVRDRSYEQYFGPGTRLTVT.

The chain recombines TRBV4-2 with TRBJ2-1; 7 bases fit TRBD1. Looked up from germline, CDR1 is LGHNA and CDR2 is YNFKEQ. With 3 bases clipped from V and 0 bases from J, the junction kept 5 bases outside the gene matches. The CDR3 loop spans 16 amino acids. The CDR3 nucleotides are TGTGCCAGCAGCCAGGCGACAGGGTTCTCCTACAATGAGCAGTTCTTC. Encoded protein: CASSQATGFSYNEQFF.

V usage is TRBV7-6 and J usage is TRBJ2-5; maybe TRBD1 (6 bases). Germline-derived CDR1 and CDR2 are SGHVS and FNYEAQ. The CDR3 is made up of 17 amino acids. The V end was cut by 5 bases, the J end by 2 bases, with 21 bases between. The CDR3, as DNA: TGTGCCAGCAGCCAAATCCCCGGGACATCCCCACAAGAGACCCAGTACTTC. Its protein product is CASSQIPGTSPQETQYF.

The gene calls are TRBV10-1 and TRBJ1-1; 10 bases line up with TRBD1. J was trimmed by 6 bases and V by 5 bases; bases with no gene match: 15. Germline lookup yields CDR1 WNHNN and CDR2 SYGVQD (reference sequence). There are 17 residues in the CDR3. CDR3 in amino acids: CASSPTPGQGGEAEAFF. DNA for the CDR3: TGCGCCAGCAGTCCTACCCCTGGACAGGGGGGTGAGGCTGAAGCTTTCTTT.

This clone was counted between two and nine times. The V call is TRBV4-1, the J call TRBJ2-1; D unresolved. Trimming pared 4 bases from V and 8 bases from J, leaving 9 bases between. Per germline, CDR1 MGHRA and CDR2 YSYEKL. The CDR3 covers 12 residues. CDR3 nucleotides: TGCGCCAGCAGCCGAGCTAATGATGAGCAGTTCTTC. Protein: CASSRANDEQFF.

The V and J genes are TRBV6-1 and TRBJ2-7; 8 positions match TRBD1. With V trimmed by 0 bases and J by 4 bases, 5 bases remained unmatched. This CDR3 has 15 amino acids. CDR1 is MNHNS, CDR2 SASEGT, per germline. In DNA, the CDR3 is TGTGCCAGCAGTGAAGCGGACAGGGTAGGTTACGAGCAGTACTTC. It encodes CASSEADRVGYEQYF.

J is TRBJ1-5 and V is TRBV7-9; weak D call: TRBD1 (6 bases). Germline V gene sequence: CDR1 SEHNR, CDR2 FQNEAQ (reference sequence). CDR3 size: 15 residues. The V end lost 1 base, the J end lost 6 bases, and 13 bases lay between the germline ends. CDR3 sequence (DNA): TGTGCCAGCAGCTTAGGGACCACCAGGGGTCAGCCCCAGCATTTT. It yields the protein CASSLGTTRGQPQHF.

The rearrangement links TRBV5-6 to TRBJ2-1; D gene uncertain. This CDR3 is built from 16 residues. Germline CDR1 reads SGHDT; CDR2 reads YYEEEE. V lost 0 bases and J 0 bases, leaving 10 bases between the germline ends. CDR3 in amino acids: CASSLDAISSYNEQFF. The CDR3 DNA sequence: TGTGCCAGCAGCTTGGATGCGATTAGCTCCTACAATGAGCAGTTCTTC.

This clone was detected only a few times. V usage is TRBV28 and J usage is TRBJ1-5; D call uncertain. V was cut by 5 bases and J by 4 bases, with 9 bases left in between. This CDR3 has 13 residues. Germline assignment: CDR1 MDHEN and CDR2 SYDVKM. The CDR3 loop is CASSGGGNQPQHF. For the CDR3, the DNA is TGTGCCAGCAGTGGCGGAGGTAATCAGCCCCAGCATTTT.

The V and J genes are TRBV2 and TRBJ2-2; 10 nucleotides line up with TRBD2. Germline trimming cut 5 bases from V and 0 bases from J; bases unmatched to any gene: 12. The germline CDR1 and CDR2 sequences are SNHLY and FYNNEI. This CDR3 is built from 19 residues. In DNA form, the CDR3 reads TGTGCCAGCAGTATTCTAGCGGGAGAGTTCCCGACGAACACCGGGGAGCTGTTTTTT. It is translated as CASSILAGEFPTNTGELFF.

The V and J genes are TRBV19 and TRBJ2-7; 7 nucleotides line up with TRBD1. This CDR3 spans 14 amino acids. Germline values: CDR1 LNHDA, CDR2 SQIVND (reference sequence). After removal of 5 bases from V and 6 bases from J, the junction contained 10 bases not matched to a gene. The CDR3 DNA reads TGTGCCAGTAGTTCCTCGGACAGGAGGTCCGAGCAGTACTTC. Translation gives CASSSSDRRSEQYF.

The CDR3 reads CASKGAGTREETQYF. CDR3 DNA sequence: TGCGCCAGCAAGGGGGCCGGGACTAGAGAAGAGACCCAGTACTTC. The V gene is TRBV10-2, the J gene TRBJ2-5; possible D gene TRBD2, 8 bases. The germline V gene has CDR1 WSHSY and CDR2 SAAADI. This CDR3 is 15 amino acids long. The ends were cut back, 7 bases at V and 3 bases at J, with 18 bases in the middle.

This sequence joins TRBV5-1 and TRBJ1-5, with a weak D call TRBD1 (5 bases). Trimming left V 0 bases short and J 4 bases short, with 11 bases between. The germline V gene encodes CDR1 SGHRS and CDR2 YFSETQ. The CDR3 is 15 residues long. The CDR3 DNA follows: TGCGCCAGCAGCTTGGATGCGGGGGGAAATCAGCCCCAGCATTTT. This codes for CASSLDAGGNQPQHF. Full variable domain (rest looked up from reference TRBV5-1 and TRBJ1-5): KAGVTQTPRYLIKTRGQQVTLSCSPISGHRSVSWYQQTPGQGLQFLFEYFSETQRNKGNFPGRFSGRQFSNSRSEMNVSTLELGDSALYLCASSLDAGGNQPQHFGDGTRLSIL.